Sequencing of this TCR beta chain was carried out in a study of blood T cell repertoires in COVID-19. Study information: The analysed material was cDNA or gDNA that came from T cells, B-cell-depleted T cells, or PBMCs.

The CDR3 has 13 residues. V was cut by 2 bases and J by 2 bases, with 7 bases left in between. The germline V gene encodes CDR1 MNHNY and CDR2 SVGAGI (reference sequence). The repertoire was sequenced with immunoSEQ multiplex PCR; TCRdb's copy has only in-frame clones and lacks some. The sample holds over 200,000 clones; roughly 84% are singletons and the top ten take less than 5.5%. The sequence came from a man aged 50 to 59 with active or convalescent COVID-19. Sample: peripheral blood. The gene calls are TRBV6-6 and TRBJ2-7; tentatively, D is TRBD2 (5 bases). Here the CDR3 reads CASSYGGTYEQYF. The CDR3 DNA sequence: TGTGCCAGCAGTTACGGAGGAACCTACGAGCAGTACTTC.